These T cell receptor beta chains were read from a single sample in a study of T-cell memory formation after mild COVID-19. A single record per CDR3 protein comes from TCRdb applying MiXCR to the 5' RACE reads. This table has roughly 550,000 distinct CDR3 sequences, roughly 22% appearing once. The sample was PBMCs or a T cell subset sorted from them (not recorded which). The receptors stem from an adult woman who had mild COVID-19 (a few samples of this study predate the infection). Cell type and time point are not known. The CDR3 runs from the conserved cysteine through the conserved F or W. D genes are given only for firm matches. Size tells how often a clone was seen (once, few, many) or the class of an expanded clone, and some rows leave it out.

V gene: TRBV18; D gene: -; clone size: few; J gene: TRBJ2-3; CDR3 DNA: TGTGCCAGCTCACCGTCACACACAGATACGCAGTATTTT; CDR3 protein: CASSPSHTDTQYF
V gene: TRBV9; D gene: -; clone size: few; J gene: TRBJ2-1; CDR3 DNA: TGTGCCAGCAGCCCCGGTGCTAGGGGGAACAATGAGCAGTTCTTC; CDR3 protein: CASSPGARGNNEQFF
V gene: TRBV5-1; D gene: -; clone size: -; J gene: TRBJ2-7; CDR3 DNA: TGCGCCAGCAGCTTGAAAGCAAGCTCCTACGAGCAGTACTTC; CDR3 protein: CASSLKASSYEQYF
V gene: TRBV5-1; D gene: -; clone size: few; J gene: TRBJ1-4; CDR3 DNA: TGCGCCAGCAGCTTGGCTGAGAGGGAATGGGGAAAACTGTTTTTT; CDR3 protein: CASSLAEREWGKLFF
V gene: TRBV2; D gene: -; clone size: few; J gene: TRBJ2-1; CDR3 DNA: TGTGCCAGCAGCGAACAGGGGAGGAATGAGCAGTTCTTC; CDR3 protein: CASSEQGRNEQFF
V gene: TRBV12-3/TRBV12-4; D gene: -; clone size: -; J gene: TRBJ2-7; CDR3 DNA: TGTGCCAGCAGTTACCTGAGACTATCACCCTACGAGCAGTACTTC; CDR3 protein: CASSYLRLSPYEQYF
V gene: TRBV10-3; D gene: TRBD1; clone size: few; J gene: TRBJ1-1; CDR3 DNA: TGTGCCATCAGCCAGAACAGGGGGCGCGCCACTGAAGCTTTCTTT; CDR3 protein: CAISQNRGRATEAFF
V gene: TRBV4-2; D gene: TRBD2; clone size: few; J gene: TRBJ2-7; CDR3 DNA: TGTGCCAGCAGCTCCGAAGGGACTAGCGAGTCCTACGAGCAGTACTTC; CDR3 protein: CASSSEGTSESYEQYF
V gene: TRBV4-2; D gene: -; clone size: few; J gene: TRBJ1-1; CDR3 DNA: TGTGCCAGCAGCCACCTTGGTTCGAACACTGAAGCTTTCTTT; CDR3 protein: CASSHLGSNTEAFF
V gene: TRBV4-1; D gene: -; clone size: few; J gene: TRBJ2-7; CDR3 DNA: TGCGCCAGCAGCCTCGCGGCGGTGTCCAGCGAGCAGTACTTC; CDR3 protein: CASSLAAVSSEQYF
V gene: TRBV12-3/TRBV12-4; D gene: -; clone size: -; J gene: TRBJ1-1; CDR3 DNA: TGTGCCAGCAGTCAACTCGGGACACTGAACACTGAAGCTTTCTTT; CDR3 protein: CASSQLGTLNTEAFF
V gene: TRBV10-3; D gene: -; clone size: few; J gene: TRBJ2-7; CDR3 DNA: TGTGCCATCAGTGAGTCCCCAGGGGATTTAGTCGAGCAGTACTTC; CDR3 protein: CAISESPGDLVEQYF
V gene: TRBV7-9; D gene: -; clone size: few; J gene: TRBJ1-1; CDR3 DNA: TGTGCCAGCAGCTTATACGAGGGGAACACTGAAGCTTTCTTT; CDR3 protein: CASSLYEGNTEAFF
V gene: TRBV5-1; D gene: TRBD1; clone size: -; J gene: TRBJ1-1; CDR3 DNA: TGCGCCAGCAGGCCCGGGACAGATGACACTGAAGCTTTCTTT; CDR3 protein: CASRPGTDDTEAFF
V gene: TRBV30; D gene: TRBD1; clone size: -; J gene: TRBJ1-1; CDR3 DNA: TGTGCCTGGGGGGCGGGACAGCCTCCACTTACCTCGGCTTTCTTT; CDR3 protein: CAWGAGQPPLTSAFF
V gene: TRBV20-1; D gene: TRBD2; clone size: few; J gene: TRBJ2-7; CDR3 DNA: TGCAGTGCTAGAGACACGCCGGGACTAGCGGGGCCCTCCTACGAGCAGTACTTC; CDR3 protein: CSARDTPGLAGPSYEQYF
V gene: TRBV20-1; D gene: TRBD1; clone size: few; J gene: TRBJ2-1; CDR3 DNA: TGCAGTGCTAGAGGGGGTCGACAGGGGTGGGATGAGCAGTTCTTC; CDR3 protein: CSARGGRQGWDEQFF
V gene: TRBV10-3; D gene: -; clone size: few; J gene: TRBJ1-5; CDR3 DNA: TGTGCCATCAGTGATACAGGTTTAGTTGGTTTCAGCAATCAGCCCCAGCATTTT; CDR3 protein: CAISDTGLVGFSNQPQHF
V gene: TRBV3-1; D gene: -; clone size: -; J gene: TRBJ2-3; CDR3 DNA: TGTGCCAGCAGCCAAGAGGGCGGAACGCAGTATTTT; CDR3 protein: CASSQEGGTQYF
V gene: TRBV12-3/TRBV12-4; D gene: -; clone size: -; J gene: TRBJ1-1; CDR3 DNA: TGTGCCAGCAGTTTAGTCCCGGGGCCAGGTAGTGAAGCTTTCTTT; CDR3 protein: CASSLVPGPGSEAFF
V gene: TRBV7-8; D gene: -; clone size: -; J gene: TRBJ2-2; CDR3 DNA: TGTGCCAGCCTTAAGCTGACCGGGGGTAGGTCCGGGGAGCTGTTTTTT; CDR3 protein: CASLKLTGGRSGELFF
V gene: TRBV5-5; D gene: -; clone size: few; J gene: TRBJ2-3; CDR3 DNA: TGTGCCAGCAGCATACAGGGACCCACAGATACGCAGTATTTT; CDR3 protein: CASSIQGPTDTQYF
V gene: TRBV6-2/TRBV6-3; D gene: -; clone size: few; J gene: TRBJ2-3; CDR3 DNA: TGTGCCAGCAGTTACATTGGGCAGGGCGATGATACGCAGTATTTT; CDR3 protein: CASSYIGQGDDTQYF
V gene: TRBV3-1; D gene: -; clone size: many; J gene: TRBJ2-5; CDR3 DNA: TGTGCCAGCAGCCCCATGCAAGTCTCTGAGCGGGAGACCCAGTACTTC; CDR3 protein: CASSPMQVSERETQYF
V gene: TRBV9; D gene: TRBD1; clone size: few; J gene: TRBJ1-5; CDR3 DNA: TGTGCCAGCAGCGTGGGACAGAATCAGCCCCAGCATTTT; CDR3 protein: CASSVGQNQPQHF
V gene: TRBV30; D gene: -; clone size: few; J gene: TRBJ2-1; CDR3 DNA: TGTGCCTGGAGTGACCCTCAGGGGACCCTTTGGAGTGAGCAGTTCTTC; CDR3 protein: CAWSDPQGTLWSEQFF
V gene: TRBV4-1; D gene: TRBD2; clone size: -; J gene: TRBJ2-1; CDR3 DNA: TGCGCCAGCAGCCAAGATCTGACATCCGGGACTAGAGACAATGAGCAGTTCTTC; CDR3 protein: CASSQDLTSGTRDNEQFF
V gene: TRBV7-3; D gene: -; clone size: -; J gene: TRBJ2-3; CDR3 DNA: TGTGCCAGCAGCACCGCGGGGTCAAGCACAGATACGCAGTATTTT; CDR3 protein: CASSTAGSSTDTQYF
V gene: TRBV27; D gene: -; clone size: -; J gene: TRBJ2-5; CDR3 DNA: TGTGCCAGCAGCCGATGGGACCGCGGAGAGACCCAGTACTTC; CDR3 protein: CASSRWDRGETQYF
V gene: TRBV5-1; D gene: -; clone size: -; J gene: TRBJ1-2; CDR3 DNA: TGCGCCAGCAGCCCGCGTCAGGGTTCCAAGGGCTACACCTTC; CDR3 protein: CASSPRQGSKGYTF
V gene: TRBV6-5; D gene: -; clone size: -; J gene: TRBJ2-5; CDR3 DNA: TGTGCCAGCAGGCGGGACAACCAAGAGACCCAGTACTTC; CDR3 protein: CASRRDNQETQYF
V gene: TRBV7-8; D gene: -; clone size: few; J gene: TRBJ2-3; CDR3 DNA: TGTGCCAGCACCCGTACGGGGGACAGAACAGATACGCAGTATTTT; CDR3 protein: CASTRTGDRTDTQYF
V gene: TRBV9; D gene: -; clone size: few; J gene: TRBJ1-5; CDR3 DNA: TGTGCCAGCAGCATCGGACAGCGGGATCAGCCCCAGCATTTT; CDR3 protein: CASSIGQRDQPQHF
V gene: TRBV10-3; D gene: TRBD1; clone size: -; J gene: TRBJ2-7; CDR3 DNA: TGTGCCACCGGGACAGGGGGCGGATACTACGAGCAGTACTTC; CDR3 protein: CATGTGGGYYEQYF
V gene: TRBV2; D gene: -; clone size: -; J gene: TRBJ2-1; CDR3 DNA: TGTGCCAGCAGTGAATCCCCCCCGGGACCCATTTACAATGAGCAGTTCTTC; CDR3 protein: CASSESPPGPIYNEQFF
V gene: TRBV9; D gene: TRBD2; clone size: many; J gene: TRBJ2-3; CDR3 DNA: TGTGCCAGCAGGGGGGGGGATGCAGTTACGCAGTATTTT; CDR3 protein: CASRGGDAVTQYF
V gene: TRBV12-3/TRBV12-4; D gene: -; clone size: -; J gene: TRBJ1-6; CDR3 DNA: TGTGCCAGCAGTTCCGGGGCCGGGACTTATAATTCACCCCTCCACTTT; CDR3 protein: CASSSGAGTYNSPLHF
V gene: TRBV2; D gene: -; clone size: -; J gene: TRBJ1-1; CDR3 DNA: TGTGCCAGCAGTCAAGACAGGCGAGGGACTGAAGCTTTCTTT; CDR3 protein: CASSQDRRGTEAFF
V gene: TRBV4-2; D gene: TRBD1; clone size: -; J gene: TRBJ2-2; CDR3 DNA: TGTGCCAGCAGCCAAGGCGACAGGGGGCAAGCCGGGGAGCTGTTTTTT; CDR3 protein: CASSQGDRGQAGELFF
V gene: TRBV12-3/TRBV12-4; D gene: -; clone size: -; J gene: TRBJ1-2; CDR3 DNA: TGTGCCAGCTGCTTCGGGGGAAACTATGGCTACACCTTC; CDR3 protein: CASCFGGNYGYTF
V gene: TRBV6-2/TRBV6-3; D gene: -; clone size: -; J gene: TRBJ2-7; CDR3 DNA: TGTGCCAGCAGTTACGGAGGGGCCCTCTCCTACGAGCAGTACTTC; CDR3 protein: CASSYGGALSYEQYF
V gene: TRBV20-1; D gene: TRBD2; clone size: few; J gene: TRBJ2-5; CDR3 DNA: TGCAGTGCTCGACTAGCGGGGGGCCTAAGGGAGACCCAGTACTTC; CDR3 protein: CSARLAGGLRETQYF
V gene: TRBV21-1; D gene: -; clone size: -; J gene: TRBJ2-7; CDR3 DNA: TGTGCCAGCAGCCCAACCCGGGTAAAAGGCTACGAGCAGTACTTC; CDR3 protein: CASSPTRVKGYEQYF